Each of the 28 T cell receptor beta chains below was sequenced from the same sample in a study of T-cell reconstitution after alpha-beta-depleted transplantation in children. Unique molecular identifiers were incorporated into the prepared TCRbeta library. Using its own MiXCR run on the PCR reads, TCRdb lists one record per CDR3 protein. The sample includes 200,000 to 250,000 distinct CDR3 sequences, under 8.5% seen only once; the top ten take 35% to 40%. The sequences come from PBMCs, mostly from graft donor cells, collected 360 days after TCRalphabeta/CD19-depleted stem cell transplant. Receptor source: a male patient between 2 and 9 years old who had a stem cell transplant for acute myeloid leukemia, so the T cells may come from the graft donor.

The V and J genes are TRBV14 and TRBJ1-3; no clear D. The CDR3 contains 15 residues. V lost 0 bases and J lost 0, with 6 bases in between. Germline V gene sequence: CDR1 SGHDN, CDR2 FVKESK. The CDR3 nucleotides read TGTGCCAGCAGCCAAGACAGGTACTCTGGAAACACCATATATTTT. Amino acid sequence: CASSQDRYSGNTIYF.

At least ten counts were recorded for this clonotype. This chain connects TRBV7-9 to TRBJ2-2; D uncertain. Deletions cut 11 bases from V and 4 bases from J, with 17 bases between. Germline lookup yields CDR1 SEHNR and CDR2 FQNEAQ (reference sequence). The CDR3 is made up of 14 amino acids. The CDR3 coding sequence is TGTGCCCCTCAAAAAACCGAGCCCACCGGGGAGCTGTTTTTT. Protein product: CAPQKTEPTGELFF.

This clonotype appeared a few times. V usage is TRBV10-3 and J usage is TRBJ2-1; 11 nucleotides line up with TRBD2. Trimming at V came to 11 bases and at J to 1 base, leaving 4 bases not matched to a gene. The CDR3 spans 14 residues. From germline, CDR1 is ENHRY and CDR2 SYGVKD. This chain's CDR3 is CASLAGGSYNEQFF. The CDR3 nucleotides read TGTGCCTCTTTAGCGGGAGGGTCCTACAATGAGCAGTTCTTC.

This clonotype has ten or more counts. This chain joins TRBV20-1 and TRBJ2-2; perhaps TRBD2 as D (6 bases). Deletions cut 1 base from V and 8 bases from J, with 11 bases between. Germline CDR1 reads DFQATT; CDR2 reads SNEGSKA (reference sequence). This CDR3 is 13 amino acids long. DNA for the CDR3: TGCAGTGCTAGAGGGGACTTCCGAGGGGAGCTGTTTTTT. Residues: CSARGDFRGELFF.

This clonotype was recorded many times. The chain joins TRBV7-9 to TRBJ2-7, with TRBD1 identical over 8 bases. This CDR3 region has 14 residues. V lost 3 bases to trimming and J lost 3 bases; unmatched junction nucleotides: 4. Germline loops: CDR1 SEHNR, CDR2 FQNEAQ (reference sequence). The CDR3: CASSLTGEDYEQYV. The DNA for the CDR3 is TGTGCCAGCAGCTTGACAGGGGAGGACTACGAGCAGTACGTC.

This clonotype has only a few counts. This chain connects TRBV7-9 to TRBJ2-7; tentatively, D is TRBD1 (6 bases). The CDR3 has 16 amino acids. The V gene's germline CDR1 is SEHNR and CDR2 FQNEAQ (reference sequence). V lost 4 bases and J lost 3, with 19 bases in between. CDR3: CASSSSLDRRLYEQYF. The DNA of the CDR3 is TGTGCCAGCAGCTCGAGTCTTGACAGGCGCCTCTACGAGCAGTACTTC.

The sample holds many counts of this clonotype. CDR3 coding DNA: TGTGCCAGCAGTTTGGGACTAGTCGGCACAGATACGCAGTATTTT. Its translation is CASSLGLVGTDTQYF. V gene TRBV12-3 or TRBV12-4 combines with J gene TRBJ2-3; 8 positions match TRBD2. Trimming cost V 3 bases and J 1 base; bases outside gene matches: 3. The CDR3 loop spans 15 amino acids.

The chain has TRBV20-1 and TRBJ1-1, with D hard to call. The CDR3 contains 10 residues. Germline assignment: CDR1 DFQATT and CDR2 SNEGSKA (reference sequence). V lost 6 bases and J 3 bases, leaving 5 bases between the germline ends. The CDR3 DNA sequence: TGCAGTGCCTCCGACACTGAAGCTTTCTTT. It is translated as CSASDTEAFF.

J is TRBJ2-6 and V is TRBV7-2; D is possibly TRBD2 (7 bases). This CDR3 has 14 amino acids. CDR1 and CDR2 from the germline V gene are SGHTA and FQGNSA. Trimming shortened V by 8 bases and J by 3 bases, and 11 bases separated the two germline ends. The CDR3 DNA reads TGTGCCAGCGGGGGAGGGGGTGGGGCCAACGTCCTGACTTTC. Translated, it gives CASGGGGGANVLTF.

This clonotype has ten or more counts. The chain carries TRBV12-3 or TRBV12-4 and TRBJ2-1; the D gene could be TRBD1 or TRBD2 (6 bases each). The CDR3 has 13 residues. V lost 5 bases to trimming and J lost 12 bases, with 17 bases between them. The CDR3 region is CASSASGAWGQFF. CDR3 coding DNA: TGTGCCAGCAGTGCCTCGGGGGCCTGGGGGCAGTTCTTC.

In regard to this clonotype: Being one base from a much bigger clone, this may be a read error. The rearrangement links TRBV6-1 to TRBJ1-5, with D unclear. From germline, CDR1 is MNHNS and CDR2 SASEGT. The CDR3 extends over 16 amino acids. The DNA for the CDR3 is TGTGTCAGCAGAAACACGGGGAAGGTAGGCGGTCAGCCCCAGCATTTT. It encodes CVSRNTGKVGGQPQHF.

The chain couples TRBV7-2 to TRBJ2-7; the match to TRBD2 covers 7 bases. The ends lost 6 bases at V and 4 bases at J; junction bases unmatched: 15. The CDR3 has 16 amino acids. Germline lookup yields CDR1 SGHTA and CDR2 FQGNSA. CDR3 DNA: TGTGCCAGCAGGCCCCCCGGGGGAGGGCTTGTTTACGAGCAGTACTTC. Protein sequence: CASRPPGGGLVYEQYF.

The chain links TRBV7-2 to TRBJ1-5; D is perhaps TRBD1 (5 bases). Trimming shortened V by 5 bases and J by 5 bases, and 10 bases separated the two germline ends. Germline-derived CDR1 and CDR2 are SGHTA and FQGNSA. This CDR3 comprises 13 residues. CDR3 amino acids: CASSLDSYQPQHF. CDR3 nucleotide sequence: TGTGCCAGCAGCCTCGACAGCTATCAGCCCCAGCATTTT.

This clonotype was seen repeatedly, ten times or more. The chain links TRBV20-1 to TRBJ2-1, with unresolved D. The CDR3 runs to 12 residues. Germline V CDR1 and CDR2: DFQATT, SNEGSKA (reference sequence). V lost 2 bases, J lost 2 bases, and 4 bases lay in between. The CDR3 bases are TGCAGTGCTAGACTAGCCTACAATGAGCAGTTCTTC. Protein sequence: CSARLAYNEQFF.

The rearrangement joins TRBV5-1 to TRBJ1-1; possibly TRBD1 for D (6 bases). Trimming stripped 3 bases from V and 1 base from J, with 13 bases between. CDR1 and CDR2 from the germline V gene are SGHRS and YFSETQ. CDR3 length: 15 amino acids. The CDR3 sequence is CASSWRGTGNTEAFF. The CDR3 DNA follows: TGCGCCAGCAGCTGGAGGGGGACCGGGAACACTGAAGCTTTCTTT.

This clonotype was seen a few times. The V and J genes are TRBV5-1 and TRBJ2-2; no clear D. In germline, CDR1 is SGHRS, CDR2 YFSETQ. The ends were cut back, 1 base at V and 2 bases at J, with 6 bases in the middle. The CDR3 runs 14 residues. CDR3 nucleotides: TGCGCCAGCAGCTTGAGCCCTAACACCGGGGAGCTGTTTTTT. It encodes CASSLSPNTGELFF.

This clonotype was observed at least ten times. The chain carries TRBV12-3 or TRBV12-4 and TRBJ1-5, with no clear D. The CDR3 runs to 13 residues. V lost 3 bases and J lost 2, with 5 bases in between. The CDR3 loop reads CASSFSGNQPQHF. In DNA form, the CDR3 reads TGTGCCAGCAGTTTCAGTGGCAATCAGCCCCAGCATTTT.

This clonotype showed up just a few times. V gene TRBV29-1 combines with J gene TRBJ2-5, with D possibly TRBD2 on 5 matching bases. The length of the CDR3 is 14 residues. V was cut by 6 bases and J by 0 bases, with 14 bases left in between. The germline V gene has CDR1 SQVTM and CDR2 ANQGSEA. CDR3 nucleotides: TGCAGCGTAGGGCGGAGCGGCAACCAAGAGACCCAGTACTTC. It encodes CSVGRSGNQETQYF.

The chain is built from TRBV5-6 and TRBJ1-5; a possible D gene is TRBD1 (6 bases). V lost 4 bases to trimming and J lost 3 bases, with 14 bases between them. CDR1 is SGHDT, CDR2 YYEEEE, per germline. The CDR3 totals 15 residues. CDR3 loop: CASSRGRGYNQPQHF. The CDR3, as DNA: TGTGCCAGCAGCAGGGGCAGGGGATACAATCAGCCCCAGCATTTT.

V usage is TRBV29-1 and J usage is TRBJ2-6, with unresolved D. CDR1 and CDR2 (germline): SQVTM, ANQGSEA. V was shortened by 5 bases and J by 4 bases, with 12 bases between the two germline ends. This CDR3 has 14 residues. CDR3 DNA sequence: TGCAGCGTTCGGTTACGGGCAGGGGCCAACGTCCTGACTTTC. It translates to CSVRLRAGANVLTF.

The table lists this clonotype with a few counts. The chain recombines TRBV7-9 with TRBJ2-3; 11 bases match TRBD2. The germline V gene has CDR1 SEHNR and CDR2 FQNEAQ (reference sequence). CDR3 length: 16 residues. The V and J ends lost 2 bases and 0 bases, in that order; junction bases with no gene match: 1. CDR3: CASSLWTSGSTDTQYF. The CDR3 bases are TGTGCCAGCAGCTTATGGACTAGCGGGAGCACAGATACGCAGTATTTT.

CDR3 in DNA: TGTGCCAGCATGCTACAAGAGACCCAGTACTTC. Its translation: CASMLQETQYF. The chain combines TRBV12-3 or TRBV12-4 with TRBJ2-5; unclear D gene. The length of the CDR3 is 11 residues. V dropped 7 bases and J dropped 2 bases, with 5 bases sitting between them.

In its sample, this clonotype was seen a few times. V is TRBV7-3 and J is TRBJ2-1; D might be TRBD2 (5 bases). The CDR3 sequence is 13 residues long. Germline V CDR1 and CDR2: SGHTA, FQGTGA. Between the trimmed V and J ends, which lost 0 bases and 9 bases, there was a span of 9 bases. The CDR3 DNA reads as TGTGCCAGCAGCTTAACTGGGAGAGGTGAGCAGTTCTTC. Its translation: CASSLTGRGEQFF.

The chain couples TRBV7-8 to TRBJ2-1; TRBD2 might be the D (6 bases). The CDR3 contains 15 residues. The V gene's germline CDR1 is SGHVS and CDR2 FQNEAQ. The V gene lost 4 bases and the J gene lost 3 bases, with 13 bases spanning the gap. The CDR3 sequence is CASSSGAGLYNEQFF. In nucleotides, the CDR3 is TGTGCCAGCAGCTCCGGCGCGGGACTCTACAATGAGCAGTTCTTC.

The chain combines TRBV29-1 with TRBJ1-1; maybe TRBD1 (5 bases). Germline V lookup: CDR1 SQVTM, CDR2 ANQGSEA. V was shortened by 7 bases and J by 5 bases, with 11 bases between the two germline ends. The length of the CDR3 is 11 residues. CDR3: CSAGGETEAFF. CDR3 bases: TGCAGCGCTGGAGGGGAGACTGAAGCTTTCTTT.

This clonotype was counted a few times. The gene calls are TRBV5-1 and TRBJ2-2; D not resolved. V was pared by 0 bases and J by 0 bases, with 6 bases between. Germline V lookup: CDR1 SGHRS, CDR2 YFSETQ. This CDR3 has 15 residues. CDR3 region: CASSLAASNTGELFF. The DNA for the CDR3 is TGCGCCAGCAGCTTGGCGGCTTCGAACACCGGGGAGCTGTTTTTT.

Many counts were recorded for this clonotype. This chain uses TRBV5-1 with TRBJ2-7; 11 positions agree with TRBD2. The CDR3 consists of 14 residues. Losses at the gene ends were 4 bases for V and 2 bases for J; bases not matched to a gene: 2. Germline CDR1 and CDR2: SGHRS and YFSETQ. The CDR3 spells CASSLAGGTYEQYF. CDR3 DNA sequence: TGCGCCAGCAGCCTAGCGGGAGGAACCTACGAGCAGTACTTC.

The table lists this clonotype with a few counts. The rearrangement links TRBV29-1 to TRBJ2-7; D gene unclear. This CDR3 is built from 13 residues. V dropped 2 bases and J dropped 3 bases, with 11 bases sitting between them. Per the germline V gene, CDR1 is SQVTM and CDR2 is ANQGSEA. Here the CDR3 reads CSVELLTLYEQYV. The CDR3 DNA is TGCAGCGTTGAACTCCTGACCCTCTACGAGCAGTACGTC.